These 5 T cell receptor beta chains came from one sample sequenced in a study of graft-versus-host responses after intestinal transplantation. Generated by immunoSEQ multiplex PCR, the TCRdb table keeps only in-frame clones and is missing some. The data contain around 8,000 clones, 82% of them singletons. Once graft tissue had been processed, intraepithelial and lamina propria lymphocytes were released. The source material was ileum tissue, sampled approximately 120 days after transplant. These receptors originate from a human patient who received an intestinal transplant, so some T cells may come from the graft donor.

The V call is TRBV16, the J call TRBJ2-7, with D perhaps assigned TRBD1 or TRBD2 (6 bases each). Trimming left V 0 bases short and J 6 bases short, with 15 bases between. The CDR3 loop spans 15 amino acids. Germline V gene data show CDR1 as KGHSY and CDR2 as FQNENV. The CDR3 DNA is TGTGCCAGCAGCCAATCAAGGGGGATCGGGGGCGAGCAGTACTTC. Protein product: CASSQSRGIGGEQYF. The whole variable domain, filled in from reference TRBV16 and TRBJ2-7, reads GEEVAQTPKHLVRGEGQKAKLYCAPIKGHSYVFWYQQVLKNEFKFLISFQNENVFDETGMPKERFSAKCLPNSPCSLEIQATKLEDSAVYFCASSQSRGIGGEQYFGPGTRLTVT.

CDR3 loop: CASTRQGWTEAFF. In DNA, the CDR3 is TGTGCCAGCACCCGACAGGGGTGGACTGAAGCTTTCTTT. V gene TRBV6-6 combines with J gene TRBJ1-1; TRBD1 agrees at 8 bases. V gave up 7 bases and J gave up 5 bases; unmatched junction bases: 6. The V gene's germline CDR1 is MNHNY and CDR2 SVGAGI (reference sequence). This CDR3 contains 13 residues.

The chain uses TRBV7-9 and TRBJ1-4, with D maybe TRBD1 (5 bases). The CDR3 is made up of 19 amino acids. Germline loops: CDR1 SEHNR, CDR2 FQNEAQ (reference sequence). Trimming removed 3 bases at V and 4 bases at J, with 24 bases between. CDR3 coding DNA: TGTGCCAGCAGCTTGGGGGTGTCCCGGGACGGGTTTTTTAATGAAAAACTGTTTTTT. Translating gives CASSLGVSRDGFFNEKLFF.

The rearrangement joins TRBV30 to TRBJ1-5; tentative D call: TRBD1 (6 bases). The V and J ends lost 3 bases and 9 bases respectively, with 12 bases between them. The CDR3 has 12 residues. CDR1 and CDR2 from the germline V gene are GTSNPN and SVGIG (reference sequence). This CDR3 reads CAWSTGPGPQHF. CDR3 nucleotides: TGTGCCTGGAGCACAGGGCCAGGGCCCCAGCATTTT.

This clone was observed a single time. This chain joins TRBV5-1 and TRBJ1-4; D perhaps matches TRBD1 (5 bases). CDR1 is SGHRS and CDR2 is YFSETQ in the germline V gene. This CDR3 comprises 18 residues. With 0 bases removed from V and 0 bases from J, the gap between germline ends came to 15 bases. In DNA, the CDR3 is TGCGCCAGCAGCTTGGGAGGACAAGTAGGTGCAACTAATGAAAAACTGTTTTTT. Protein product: CASSLGGQVGATNEKLFF.